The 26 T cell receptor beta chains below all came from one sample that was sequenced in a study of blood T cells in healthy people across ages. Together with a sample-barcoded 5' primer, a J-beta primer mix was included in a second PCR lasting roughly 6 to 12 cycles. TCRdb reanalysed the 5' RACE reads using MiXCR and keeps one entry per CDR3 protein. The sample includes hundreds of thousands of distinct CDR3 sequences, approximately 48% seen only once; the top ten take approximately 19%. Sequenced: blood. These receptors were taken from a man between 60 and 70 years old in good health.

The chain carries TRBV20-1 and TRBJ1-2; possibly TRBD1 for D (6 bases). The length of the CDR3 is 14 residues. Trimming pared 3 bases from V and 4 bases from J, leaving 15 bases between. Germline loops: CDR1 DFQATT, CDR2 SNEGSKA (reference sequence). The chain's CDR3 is CSASGGPQIYGYTF. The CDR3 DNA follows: TGCAGTGCTAGCGGGGGCCCTCAGATCTATGGCTACACCTTC.

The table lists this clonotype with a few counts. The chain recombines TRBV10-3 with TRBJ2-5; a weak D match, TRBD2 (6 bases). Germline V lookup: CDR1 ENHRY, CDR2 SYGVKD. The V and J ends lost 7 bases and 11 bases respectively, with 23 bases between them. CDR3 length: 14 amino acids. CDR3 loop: CAITSGPTSGEQYF. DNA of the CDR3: TGTGCCATCACCTCTGGACCGACCTCGGGGGAGCAGTACTTC.

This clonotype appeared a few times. CDR3 loop: CASSRGVSSYEQYF. In nucleotides, the CDR3 is TGTGCCAGCAGCAGGGGGGTTAGCTCCTACGAGCAGTACTTC. This chain joins TRBV7-2 and TRBJ2-7; either TRBD1 or TRBD2 may supply D (6 bases each). CDR3 length equals 14 residues. The V end lost 5 bases, the J end lost 0 bases, and 11 bases lay between the germline ends. Germline V gene data show CDR1 as SGHTA and CDR2 as FQGNSA.

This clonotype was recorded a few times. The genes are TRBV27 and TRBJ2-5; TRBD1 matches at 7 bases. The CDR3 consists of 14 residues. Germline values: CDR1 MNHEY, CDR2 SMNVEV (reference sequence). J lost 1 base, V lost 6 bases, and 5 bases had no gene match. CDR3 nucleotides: TGTGCCAGCAGGGCACAGGGGATCCAAGAGACCCAGTACTTC. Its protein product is CASRAQGIQETQYF.

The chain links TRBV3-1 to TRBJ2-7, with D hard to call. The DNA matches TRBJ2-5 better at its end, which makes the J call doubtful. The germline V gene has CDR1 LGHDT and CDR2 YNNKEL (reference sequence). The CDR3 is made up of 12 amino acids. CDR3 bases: TGTGCCAGCAGCCCCCTAGTGGGGACCCAGTACTTC. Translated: CASSPLVGTQYF.

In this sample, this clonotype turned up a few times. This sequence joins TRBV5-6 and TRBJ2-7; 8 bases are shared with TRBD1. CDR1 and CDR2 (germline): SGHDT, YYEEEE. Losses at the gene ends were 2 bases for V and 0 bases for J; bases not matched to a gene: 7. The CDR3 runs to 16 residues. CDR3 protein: CASSLDPGTGSYEQYF. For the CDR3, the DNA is TGTGCCAGCAGCTTAGATCCCGGGACAGGCTCCTACGAGCAGTACTTC.

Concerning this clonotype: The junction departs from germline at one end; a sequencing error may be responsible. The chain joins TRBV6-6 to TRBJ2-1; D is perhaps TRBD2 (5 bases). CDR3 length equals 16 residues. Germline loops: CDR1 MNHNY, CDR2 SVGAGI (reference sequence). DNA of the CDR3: TGTGCCGGCAGTCCCCTCTCCGGGATGCCCTACAATGAGCAGTTCTTC. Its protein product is CAGSPLSGMPYNEQFF.

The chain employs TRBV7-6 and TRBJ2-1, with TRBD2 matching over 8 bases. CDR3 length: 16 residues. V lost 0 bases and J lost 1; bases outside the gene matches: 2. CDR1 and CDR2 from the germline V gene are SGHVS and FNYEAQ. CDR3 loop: CASSLATGGSYNEQFF. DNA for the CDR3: TGTGCCAGCAGCTTAGCGACGGGGGGGTCCTACAATGAGCAGTTCTTC.

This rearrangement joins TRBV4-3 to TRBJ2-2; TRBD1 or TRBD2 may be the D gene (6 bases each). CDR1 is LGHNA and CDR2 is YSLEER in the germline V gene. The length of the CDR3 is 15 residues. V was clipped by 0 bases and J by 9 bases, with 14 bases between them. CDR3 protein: CASSQDGGLGRELFF. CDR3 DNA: TGCGCCAGCAGCCAAGATGGGGGGCTGGGCCGGGAGCTGTTTTTT.

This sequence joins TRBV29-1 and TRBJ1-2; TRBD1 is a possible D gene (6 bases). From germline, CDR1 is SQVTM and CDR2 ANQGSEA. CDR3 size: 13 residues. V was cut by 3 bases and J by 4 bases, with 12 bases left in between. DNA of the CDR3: TGCAGCGTTGATCAGGGGCCGGGCTATGGCTACACCTTC. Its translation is CSVDQGPGYGYTF. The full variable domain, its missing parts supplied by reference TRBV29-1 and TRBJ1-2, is SAVISQKPSRDICQRGTSLTIQCQVDSQVTMMFWYRQQPGQSLTLIATANQGSEATYESGFVIDKFPISRPNLTFSTLTVSNMSPEDSSIYLCSVDQGPGYGYTFGSGTRLTVV.

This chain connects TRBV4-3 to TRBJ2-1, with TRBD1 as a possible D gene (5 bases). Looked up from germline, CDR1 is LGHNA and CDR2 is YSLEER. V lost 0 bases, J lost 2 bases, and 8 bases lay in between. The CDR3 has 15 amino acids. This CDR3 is CASSQEGLPYNEQFF. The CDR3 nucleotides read TGCGCCAGCAGCCAAGAGGGGCTCCCCTACAATGAGCAGTTCTTC.

The CDR3 sequence is CASSLVEPGSYEQYF. The DNA for the CDR3 is TGCGCCAGCAGCTTGGTGGAGCCTGGCTCCTACGAGCAGTACTTC. The chain employs TRBV5-1 and TRBJ2-7, with D hard to call. The V gene's germline CDR1 is SGHRS and CDR2 YFSETQ. The CDR3 contains 15 residues. V gave up 0 bases and J gave up 0 bases, with 10 bases separating them.

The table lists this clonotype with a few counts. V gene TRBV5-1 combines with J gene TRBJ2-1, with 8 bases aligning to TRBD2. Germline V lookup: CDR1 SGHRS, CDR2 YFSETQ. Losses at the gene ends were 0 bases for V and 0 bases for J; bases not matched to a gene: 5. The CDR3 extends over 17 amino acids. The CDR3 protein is CASSLGGGGSSYNEQFF. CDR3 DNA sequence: TGCGCCAGCAGCTTGGGCGGCGGGGGGAGCTCCTACAATGAGCAGTTCTTC. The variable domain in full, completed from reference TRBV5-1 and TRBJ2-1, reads KAGVTQTPRYLIKTRGQQVTLSCSPISGHRSVSWYQQTPGQGLQFLFEYFSETQRNKGNFPGRFSGRQFSNSRSEMNVSTLELGDSALYLCASSLGGGGSSYNEQFFGPGTRLTVL.

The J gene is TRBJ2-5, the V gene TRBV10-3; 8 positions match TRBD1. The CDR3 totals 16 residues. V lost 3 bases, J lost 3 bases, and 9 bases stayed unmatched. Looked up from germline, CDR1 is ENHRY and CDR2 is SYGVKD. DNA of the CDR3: TGTGCCATCAGTGAAACCCCGACAGGGGTCGAAGAGACCCAGTACTTC. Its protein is CAISETPTGVEETQYF.

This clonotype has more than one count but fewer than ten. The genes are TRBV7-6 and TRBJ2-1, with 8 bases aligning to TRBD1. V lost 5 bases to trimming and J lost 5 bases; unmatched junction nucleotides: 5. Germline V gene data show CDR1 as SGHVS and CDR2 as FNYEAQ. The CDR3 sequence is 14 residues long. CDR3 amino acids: CASSPDRVDNEQFF. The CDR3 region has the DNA TGTGCCAGCAGCCCGGACAGGGTTGACAATGAGCAGTTCTTC. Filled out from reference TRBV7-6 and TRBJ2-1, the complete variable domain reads GAGVSQSPRYKVTKRGQDVALRCDPISGHVSLYWYRQALGQGPEFLTYFNYEAQQDKSGLPNDRFSAERPEGSISTLTIQRTEQRDSAMYRCASSPDRVDNEQFFGPGTRLTVL.

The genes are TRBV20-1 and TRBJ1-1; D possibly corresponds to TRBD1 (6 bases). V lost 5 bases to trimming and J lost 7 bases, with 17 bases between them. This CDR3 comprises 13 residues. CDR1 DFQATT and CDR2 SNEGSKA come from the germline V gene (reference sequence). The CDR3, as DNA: TGCAGTGCTTACGACCCGGGGGACAATGAAGCTTTCTTT. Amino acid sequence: CSAYDPGDNEAFF.

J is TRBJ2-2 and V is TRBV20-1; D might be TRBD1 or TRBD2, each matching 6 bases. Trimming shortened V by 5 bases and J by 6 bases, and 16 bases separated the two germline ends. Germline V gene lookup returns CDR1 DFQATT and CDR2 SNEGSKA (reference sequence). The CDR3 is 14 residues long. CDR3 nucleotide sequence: TGCAGTGCTGCCGGAGGGGGAGGATCCGGGGAGCTGTTTTTT. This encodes CSAAGGGGSGELFF.

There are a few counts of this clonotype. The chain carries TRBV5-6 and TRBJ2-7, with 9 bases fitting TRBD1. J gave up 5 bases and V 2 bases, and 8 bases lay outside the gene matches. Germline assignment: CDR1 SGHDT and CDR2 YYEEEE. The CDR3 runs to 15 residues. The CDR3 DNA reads TGTGCCAGCAGCTTTCGGACAGGGGAGGTCAACGAGCAGTACTTC. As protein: CASSFRTGEVNEQYF. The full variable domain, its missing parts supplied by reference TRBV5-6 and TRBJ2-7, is DAGVTQSPTHLIKTRGQQVTLRCSPKSGHDTVSWYQQALGQGPQFIFQYYEEEERQRGNFPDRFSGHQFPNYSSELNVNALLLGDSALYLCASSFRTGEVNEQYFGPGTRLTVT.

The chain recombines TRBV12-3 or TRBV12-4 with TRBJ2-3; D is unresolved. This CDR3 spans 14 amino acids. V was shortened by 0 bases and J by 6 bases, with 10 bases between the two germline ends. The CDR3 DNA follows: TGTGCCAGCAGTTTAGCCGAACCCGTGGATACGCAGTATTTT. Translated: CASSLAEPVDTQYF.

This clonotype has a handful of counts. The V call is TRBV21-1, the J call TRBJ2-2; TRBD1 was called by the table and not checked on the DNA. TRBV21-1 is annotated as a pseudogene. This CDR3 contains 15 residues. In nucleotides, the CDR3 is TGTGCCAGCAGTGAGACAGGGGGCAGAACCGGGGAGCTGTTTTTT. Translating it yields CASSETGGRTGELFF.

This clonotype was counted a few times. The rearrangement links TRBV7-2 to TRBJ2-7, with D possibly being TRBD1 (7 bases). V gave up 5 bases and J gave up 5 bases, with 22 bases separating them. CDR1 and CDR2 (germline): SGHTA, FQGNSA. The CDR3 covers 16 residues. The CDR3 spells CASSLIKKPGGHEQYF. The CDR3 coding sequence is TGTGCCAGCAGCCTAATTAAGAAGCCAGGGGGGCACGAGCAGTACTTC.

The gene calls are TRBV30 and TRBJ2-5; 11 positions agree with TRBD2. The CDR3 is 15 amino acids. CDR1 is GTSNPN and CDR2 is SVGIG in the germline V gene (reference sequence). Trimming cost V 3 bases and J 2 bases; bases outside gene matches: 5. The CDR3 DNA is TGTGCCTGGAGGAAGGGACTAGCGGCTCAAGAGACCCAGTACTTC. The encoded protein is CAWRKGLAAQETQYF.

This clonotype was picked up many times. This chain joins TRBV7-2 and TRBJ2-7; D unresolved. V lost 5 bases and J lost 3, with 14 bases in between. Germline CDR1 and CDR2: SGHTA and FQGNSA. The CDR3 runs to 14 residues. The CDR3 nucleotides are TGTGCCAGCAGCCCCAGTGGCGGAAGCTACGAGCAGTACTTC. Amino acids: CASSPSGGSYEQYF.

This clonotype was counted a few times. The CDR3 nucleotides read TGTGCCAGCAGCTTCCGCTCAGCCAGGACAGGGACCTACGAGCAGTACTTC. Translated, it gives CASSFRSARTGTYEQYF. The chain recombines TRBV5-5 with TRBJ2-7; 8 bases line up with TRBD1. This CDR3 contains 17 residues. Germline CDR1 is SGHKS and CDR2 is YYEKEE (reference sequence). V dropped 2 bases and J dropped 2; count of bases not matched to a gene: 12.

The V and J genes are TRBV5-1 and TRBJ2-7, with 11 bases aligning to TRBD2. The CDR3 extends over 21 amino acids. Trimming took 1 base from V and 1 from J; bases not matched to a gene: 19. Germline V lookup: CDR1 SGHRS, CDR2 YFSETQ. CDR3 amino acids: CASSLKGDTGTSGTMSYEQYF. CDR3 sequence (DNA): TGCGCCAGCAGCTTGAAGGGAGATACCGGGACTAGCGGTACCATGTCCTACGAGCAGTACTTC.

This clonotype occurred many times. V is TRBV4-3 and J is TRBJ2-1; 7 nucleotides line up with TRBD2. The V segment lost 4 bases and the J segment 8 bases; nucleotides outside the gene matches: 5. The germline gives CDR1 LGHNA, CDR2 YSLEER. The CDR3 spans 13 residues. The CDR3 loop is CASSLQRGDEQFF. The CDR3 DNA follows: TGCGCCAGCAGCCTGCAGCGGGGAGATGAGCAGTTCTTC.